The sequence of this T cell receptor (beta chain) was determined in a study of cytomegalovirus exposure and HLA in healthy donors. Study-level background: Within an early data release were tens of millions of unique TCRs drawn from HLA-typed donors. Broader study findings: Follow-up analysis later connected one missense variant in DCLRE1C with trimming of TCR beta V- and J-genes.

The PCR contained 60 Vbeta and 13 Jbeta primers. Data came from immunoSEQ multiplex PCR; TCRdb stores just in-frame clones and leaves some out. Of about 140,000 clones listed, about 66% were seen once; the top ten hold around 1.8%. The CDR3 extends over 15 amino acids. Germline V gene sequence: CDR1 KGHSH, CDR2 LQKENI. With 3 bases clipped from V and 0 bases from J, the junction kept 4 bases outside the gene matches. About this clone: The antigen is not known.

Source material: PBMCs. The genes are TRBV18 and TRBJ1-2, with 7 bases aligning to TRBD1. This receptor was identified in a male donor in good health and CMV-seronegative. The CDR3 loop is CASSPAGQPNYGYTF. DNA of the CDR3: TGTGCCAGCTCACCCGCGGGACAGCCTAACTATGGCTACACCTTC. Using reference TRBV18 and TRBJ1-2 for the parts outside the CDR3, the full variable domain is NAGVMQNPRHLVRRRGQEARLRCSPMKGHSHVYWYRQLPEEGLKFMVYLQKENIIDESGMPKERFSAEFPKEGPSILRIQQVVRGDSAAYFCASSPAGQPNYGYTFGSGTRLTVV.